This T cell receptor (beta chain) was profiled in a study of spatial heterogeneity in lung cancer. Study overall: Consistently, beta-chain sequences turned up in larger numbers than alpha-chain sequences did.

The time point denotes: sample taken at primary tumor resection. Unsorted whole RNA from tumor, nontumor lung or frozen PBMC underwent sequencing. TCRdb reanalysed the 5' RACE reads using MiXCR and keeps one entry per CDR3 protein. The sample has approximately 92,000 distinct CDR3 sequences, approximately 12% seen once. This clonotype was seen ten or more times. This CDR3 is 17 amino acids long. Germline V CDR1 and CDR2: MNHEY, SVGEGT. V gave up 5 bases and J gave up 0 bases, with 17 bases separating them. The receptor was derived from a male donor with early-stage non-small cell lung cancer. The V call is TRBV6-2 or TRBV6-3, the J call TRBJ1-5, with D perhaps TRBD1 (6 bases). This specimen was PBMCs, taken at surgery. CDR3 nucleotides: TGTGCCAGCAGTCACCCGGACAGCTGGTATAGCAATCAGCCCCAGCATTTT. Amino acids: CASSHPDSWYSNQPQHF.